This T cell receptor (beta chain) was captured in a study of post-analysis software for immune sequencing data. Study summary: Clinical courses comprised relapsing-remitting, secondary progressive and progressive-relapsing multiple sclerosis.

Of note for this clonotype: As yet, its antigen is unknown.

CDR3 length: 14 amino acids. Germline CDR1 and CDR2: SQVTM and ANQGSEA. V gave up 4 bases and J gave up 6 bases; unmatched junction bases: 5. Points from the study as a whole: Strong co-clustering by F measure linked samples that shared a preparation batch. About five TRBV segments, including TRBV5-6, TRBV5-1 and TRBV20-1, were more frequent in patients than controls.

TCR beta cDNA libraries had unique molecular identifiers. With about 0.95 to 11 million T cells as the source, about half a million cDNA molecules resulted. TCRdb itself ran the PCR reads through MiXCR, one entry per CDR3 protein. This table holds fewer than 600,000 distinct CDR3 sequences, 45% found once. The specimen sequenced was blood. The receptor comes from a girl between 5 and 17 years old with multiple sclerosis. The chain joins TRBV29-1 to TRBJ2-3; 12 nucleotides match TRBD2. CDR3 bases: TGCAGCGTTGCTAGACTAGCGGGAGAGGATACGCAGTATTTT. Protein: CSVARLAGEDTQYF.